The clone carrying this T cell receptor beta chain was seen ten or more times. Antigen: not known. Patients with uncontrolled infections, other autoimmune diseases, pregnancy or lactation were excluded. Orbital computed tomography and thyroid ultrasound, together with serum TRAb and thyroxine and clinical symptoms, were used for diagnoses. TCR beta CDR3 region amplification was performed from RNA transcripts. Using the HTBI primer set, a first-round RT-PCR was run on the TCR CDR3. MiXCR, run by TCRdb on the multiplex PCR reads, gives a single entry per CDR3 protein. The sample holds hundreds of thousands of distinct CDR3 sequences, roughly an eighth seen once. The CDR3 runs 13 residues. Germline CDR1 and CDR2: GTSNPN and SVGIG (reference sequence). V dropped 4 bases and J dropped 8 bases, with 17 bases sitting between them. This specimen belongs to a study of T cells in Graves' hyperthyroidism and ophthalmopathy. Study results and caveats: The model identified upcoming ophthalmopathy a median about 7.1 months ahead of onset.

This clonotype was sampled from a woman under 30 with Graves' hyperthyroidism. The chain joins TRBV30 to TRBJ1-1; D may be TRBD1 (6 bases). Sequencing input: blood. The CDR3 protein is CAWISNRAGEAFF. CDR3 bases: TGTGCCTGGATAAGTAACAGGGCGGGGGAAGCTTTCTTT.